This TCR beta chain was recovered during a study of Ad26.COV2.S vaccination and SARS-CoV-2 variants. Using immunoSEQ multiplex PCR, the repertoire was profiled, and TCRdb retains in-frame clones only, with some absent. Found here are about 390,000 clones, about 88% of them singletons; the top ten hold roughly 3.2%. Treatment here: roughly 19 received Ad26.COV2.S at low or high dose, single or two shots; 5 received placebo; per-sample allocation not given. The investigators took samples on day 63 after the first vaccine or placebo injection. This CDR3 region has 15 residues. Germline V lookup: CDR1 LGHNA, CDR2 YSLEER. Trimming took 3 bases from V and 8 from J; bases not matched to a gene: 7.

The material was peripheral blood, obtained in a trial of Ad26.COV2.S vaccine versus placebo. This sequence originates from a person between 18 and 59 years old who received the Ad26.COV2.S COVID-19 vaccine or a placebo. The J gene is TRBJ2-1, the V gene TRBV4-3, with 10 bases that match TRBD1. CDR3 sequence (DNA): TGCGCCAGCAGCCATCTGGGACAGGGGTACCATGAGCAGTTCTTC. Translation: CASSHLGQGYHEQFF.